The clone carrying this TCR beta chain was recorded only once. Its target is not known. Each donor was a Caucasian adult residing in Nashville, Tennessee. The data originate from a study of shared clonotypes between healthy human individuals. Study-wide points: Unshared clonotypes carried lower generation probabilities than those common to all four donors.

Original analysis: From ImmunoSEQ came sequences covering only the junction and carrying no quality scores, so filtering differed. The protocol was immunoSEQ multiplex PCR, while the TCRdb copy is restricted to in-frame clones and leaves out a portion. V and J calls and clone size are given by that table; D and trimming were obtained from the DNA. The table records roughly 2.4 million clones, more than 90% of them present only once. Specimen: naive CD4+ T cells sorted from blood. Described subset: CD45RA+ positively selected. The TCR comes from a man aged 18 to 29 in good health.

CDR3 sequence reads: CASSLNGGKTQYF. CDR3 nucleotides: TGTGCCAGCAGTTTAAATGGGGGGAAGACCCAGTACTTC. This rearrangement joins TRBV27 to TRBJ2-5, with a tentative D call TRBD2 (6 bases). Germline assignment: CDR1 MNHEY and CDR2 SMNVEV (reference sequence). The CDR3 consists of 13 residues. Trimming stripped 2 bases from V and 6 bases from J, with 10 bases between.